This T cell receptor (beta chain) was captured in a study of human T cells and chemical hapten exposure. Study in general: For the roughly 25-week duration of the study, patients were given weekly doses of diphenylcyclopropenone on the scalp. Study findings and constraints: With DPC sensitization, TCRs exceeding 1 in 1000 frequency showed no change. Patch test scores rose with PT1 expanded TCR counts, a positive correlation.

TCRdb ran MiXCR on the RACE reads and lists one entry per CDR3 protein. The sample carries about 190,000 distinct CDR3 sequences, 24% recorded once. Described time point: patch test 3, about 24 weeks after DPC sensitization. Regarding treatment: therapeutic diphenylcyclopropenone sensitization with weekly scalp DPC. Staff drew blood before applying each patch test. The germline gives CDR1 SGHAT, CDR2 FQNNGV. The CDR3 extends over 15 amino acids. The V gene end was trimmed by 4 bases and the J gene end by 4 bases; junction bases not matched to a gene: 7. As to this clonotype: Its antigen remains unidentified.

This material consisted of whole blood, taken in connection with sensitization to the hapten diphenylcyclopropenone (DPC). The chain uses TRBV11-2 and TRBJ2-5; 9 bases agree with TRBD1. The source of this sequence is a woman between 35 and 50 years old with alopecia areata. Some clones in this sample may be carry-over from other donors' samples. CDR3 bases: TGTGCCAGCAGCTCATACAGGGGGCGAGGAGAGACCCAGTACTTC. This codes for CASSSYRGRGETQYF.